This T cell receptor beta chain originates from a study of OX40 agonist ivuxolimab in advanced cancers. This table comes from immunoSEQ multiplex PCR, and its TCRdb copy is limited to in-frame clones, with some not included. Among 55,000 to 65,000 clones listed, about four fifths were seen once. The CDR3 is 20 residues long. After removal of 5 bases from V and 2 bases from J, the junction contained 18 bases not matched to a gene. Germline assignment: CDR1 MNHEY and CDR2 SMNVEV (reference sequence). This clone came up once. Material: CD4+ or CD8+ T cells sorted from blood, obtained in a trial of the OX40 agonist ivuxolimab. The TCR was taken from an adult with an advanced solid tumor such as melanoma, head and neck, liver or kidney cancer. The chain uses TRBV27 and TRBJ2-3; 11 nucleotides match TRBD2. The CDR3 reads CASSPRTSGLTSRSTDTQYF. CDR3 in DNA: TGTGCCAGCAGTCCGAGGACTAGCGGGTTAACGTCACGATCCACAGATACGCAGTATTTT.